Following are 8 T cell receptor beta chains from one sample sequenced in a study of spatial heterogeneity in lung cancer. Time point given: sample taken at primary tumor resection. Extraction of whole RNA from tumor, nontumor lung or frozen PBMC preceded unsorted sequencing. TCRdb redid the calling of the 5' RACE reads with MiXCR, one entry per CDR3 protein. Of about 92,000 distinct CDR3 sequences in the sample, 9.5% to 15% were seen once. Sequencing was performed on PBMCs, taken at surgery. The receptors here all came from a male donor with early-stage non-small cell lung cancer.

This clonotype has only a few counts. This CDR3 reads CSARRTGRTDTGELFF. CDR3 coding DNA: TGCAGTGCTAGGAGGACAGGGAGGACGGACACCGGGGAGCTGTTTTTT. This chain connects TRBV20-1 to TRBJ2-2, with 8 bases that match TRBD1. Germline V gene sequence: CDR1 DFQATT, CDR2 SNEGSKA (reference sequence). J lost 3 bases, V lost 3 bases, and 9 bases had no gene match. This CDR3 is built from 16 residues.

The V gene is TRBV20-1, the J gene TRBJ2-7, with 7 bases lining up with TRBD1. The CDR3 totals 13 residues. J lost 3 bases, V lost 1 base, and 3 bases had no gene match. Germline CDR1 and CDR2: DFQATT and SNEGSKA (reference sequence). CDR3 nucleotide sequence: TGCAGTGCTAGAGGAACAGGGGTCTACGAGCAGTACTTC. Encoded protein: CSARGTGVYEQYF.

The chain recombines TRBV12-3 or TRBV12-4 with TRBJ1-1; D call uncertain. The CDR3 has 14 residues. Trimming took off 3 bases at V and 5 bases at J, with 13 bases between the two ends. Here the CDR3 reads CASSFNTRWTEAFF. The DNA for the CDR3 is TGTGCCAGCAGTTTTAATACCAGATGGACTGAAGCTTTCTTT.

This clonotype was detected ten times or more. The DNA of the CDR3 is TGTGCCAGCAGTTTAGCCCCTACCGGAGTCCCGGGGGATACGCAGTATTTT. Protein: CASSLAPTGVPGDTQYF. The V gene is TRBV28, the J gene TRBJ2-3; possibly TRBD2 for D (5 bases). This CDR3 region has 17 residues. Germline assignment: CDR1 MDHEN and CDR2 SYDVKM. Trimming removed 2 bases at V and 6 bases at J, with 21 bases between.

V and J are TRBV20-1 and TRBJ2-3; 9 bases line up with TRBD2. The length of the CDR3 is 14 residues. The germline CDR1 and CDR2 sequences are DFQATT and SNEGSKA (reference sequence). With 6 bases clipped from V and 6 bases from J, the junction kept 10 bases outside the gene matches. CDR3 protein: CSADPGLAGDTQYF. In DNA, the CDR3 is TGCAGTGCCGATCCGGGACTAGCCGGCGATACGCAGTATTTT.

This chain links TRBV7-9 with TRBJ2-1, with 8 bases that match TRBD2. Germline loops: CDR1 SEHNR, CDR2 FQNEAQ (reference sequence). Trimming removed 3 bases from V and 1 base from J; junction bases left unmatched: 2. This CDR3 is 15 amino acids long. The chain's CDR3 is CASSFSGISYNEQFF. In DNA form, the CDR3 reads TGTGCCAGCAGCTTTAGCGGGATTTCCTACAATGAGCAGTTCTTC.

The chain recombines TRBV7-2 with TRBJ2-3; D remains ambiguous. The V end was cut by 5 bases, the J end by 5 bases, with 11 bases between. CDR1 is SGHTA and CDR2 is FQGNSA in the germline V gene. This CDR3 comprises 13 residues. CDR3 coding DNA: TGTGCCAGCAGCGGCCCAGCGAAAGATACGCAGTATTTT. This gives the protein CASSGPAKDTQYF.

This clonotype was detected only a few times. This chain links TRBV28 with TRBJ2-7; TRBD1 might be the D (5 bases). The CDR3 sequence is 13 residues long. Trimming shortened V by 7 bases and J by 5 bases, and 15 bases separated the two germline ends. The V gene's germline CDR1 is MDHEN and CDR2 SYDVKM. The CDR3 DNA reads TGTGCCAGCACCCCCCCCCCAGGGAACGAGCAGTACTTC. It encodes CASTPPPGNEQYF.